This record looks at one TCR beta chain sequence and its context. The protocol was immunoSEQ multiplex PCR, while the TCRdb copy is restricted to in-frame clones and leaves out a portion. The repertoire holds approximately 19,000 clones, with approximately 83% as singletons. The sample is drawn from a study of chemoradiotherapy in HPV16-positive cancers. With V trimmed by 6 bases and J by 14 bases, 13 bases remained unmatched. This CDR3 is built from 15 residues. The germline gives CDR1 ENHRY, CDR2 SYGVKD. The specimen comprised blood, sampled from a patient who underwent chemoradiotherapy. This TCR was recovered from a human donor with HPV-associated anogenital cancer. V usage is TRBV10-3 and J usage is TRBJ1-6; 10 nucleotides agree with TRBD1. The CDR3 DNA follows: TGTGCCATCAGCCCTAGAGGGACAGGGGAAGCGGCCCTCCACTTT. Amino acids: CAISPRGTGEAALHF.